These 14 T cell receptor beta chains share one sample of origin, sequenced in a study of T-cell memory formation after mild COVID-19. A single record per CDR3 protein comes from TCRdb applying MiXCR to the 5' RACE reads. Of around 450,000 distinct CDR3 sequences listed, 20% to 25% are singletons. Material: PBMCs or a T cell subset sorted from them (not recorded which). The origin of the receptors is an adult woman who had mild COVID-19 (a few samples of this study predate the infection). Cell type and time point are not known.

This rearrangement joins TRBV12-3 or TRBV12-4 to TRBJ1-3, with 7 bases fitting TRBD1. The J segment lost 5 bases and the V segment lost 3 bases, leaving 7 bases of the junction unmatched. This CDR3 spans 15 amino acids. CDR3 nucleotides: TGTGCCAGCAGTTTTACAGACAGGGATCGAAACACCATATATTTT. It yields the protein CASSFTDRDRNTIYF.

The J gene is TRBJ2-1, the V gene TRBV29-1; 7 nucleotides match TRBD1. V dropped 4 bases and J dropped 12; count of bases not matched to a gene: 9. CDR1 is SQVTM and CDR2 is ANQGSEA in the germline V gene. There are 12 residues in the CDR3. DNA of the CDR3: TGCAGCGTTGGCACCACAGGGGCCGGGCAGTTCTTC. Translated: CSVGTTGAGQFF.

This clonotype was detected once. This chain links TRBV19 with TRBJ2-3; 13 bases are shared with TRBD2. With 8 bases clipped from V and 6 bases from J, the junction kept 8 bases outside the gene matches. Germline-derived CDR1 and CDR2 are LNHDA and SQIVND (reference sequence). CDR3 size: 15 residues. The CDR3 nucleotides read TGTGCCAGTGGCGGGACTAGCGGGGCCAGGGATACGCAGTATTTT. Translation: CASGGTSGARDTQYF.

This clonotype was seen a handful of times. The rearrangement links TRBV6-6 to TRBJ2-7; TRBD1 aligns across 9 bases. Trimming removed 0 bases from V and 0 bases from J; junction bases left unmatched: 9. There are 18 residues in the CDR3. Germline assignment: CDR1 MNHNY and CDR2 SVGAGI (reference sequence). CDR3 coding DNA: TGTGCCAGCAGTTACTCGAACAGGGGGACAGGGAGCTCCTACGAGCAGTACTTC. Its translation is CASSYSNRGTGSSYEQYF.

The genes are TRBV7-9 and TRBJ2-7, with a weak D call TRBD2 (7 bases). Germline loops: CDR1 SEHNR, CDR2 FQNEAQ (reference sequence). This CDR3 region has 16 residues. Trimming shortened V by 4 bases and J by 2 bases, and 18 bases separated the two germline ends. The CDR3 DNA reads TGTGCCAGCAGCTCCTACGGGGGCGGGAGAACCTACGAGCAGTACTTC. Its protein product is CASSSYGGGRTYEQYF.

Only a few counts were recorded for this clonotype. The chain is built from TRBV12-3 or TRBV12-4 and TRBJ2-7; D gene unclear. V was clipped by 6 bases and J by 2 bases, with 14 bases between them. This CDR3 is 14 amino acids long. CDR3 in amino acids: CASSTGVVTYEQYF. The DNA of the CDR3 is TGTGCCAGCAGCACTGGGGTGGTTACCTACGAGCAGTACTTC.

This chain joins TRBV7-9 and TRBJ2-7; D gene uncertain. Germline values: CDR1 SEHNR, CDR2 FQNEAQ (reference sequence). The CDR3 spans 14 residues. V was shortened by 4 bases and J by 0 bases, with 10 bases between the two germline ends. The CDR3 here is CASSSDVSSYEQYF. The DNA of the CDR3 is TGTGCCAGCAGCTCCGACGTGAGCTCCTACGAGCAGTACTTC.

This chain uses TRBV19 with TRBJ1-1; D may be TRBD1 (6 bases). Trimming took off 3 bases at V and 1 base at J, with 12 bases between the two ends. The length of the CDR3 is 15 residues. Per germline, CDR1 LNHDA and CDR2 SQIVND (reference sequence). CDR3 in amino acids: CASSILDRRNTEAFF. DNA for the CDR3: TGTGCCAGTAGTATTTTAGACAGGAGGAACACTGAAGCTTTCTTT.

The chain carries TRBV7-3 and TRBJ2-1; D may correspond to TRBD1 or TRBD2 (5 bases each). The CDR3 sequence is 15 residues long. V was pared by 6 bases and J by 2 bases, with 14 bases between. CDR1 is SGHTA and CDR2 is FQGTGA in the germline V gene. The CDR3 DNA is TGTGCCAGCAGGCCTCCAGGGACCCCCTACAATGAGCAGTTCTTC. As protein: CASRPPGTPYNEQFF.

In this sample, this clonotype turned up a few times. V gene TRBV20-1 combines with J gene TRBJ2-3, with a weak D call TRBD2 (6 bases). Trimming pared 3 bases from V and 0 bases from J, leaving 10 bases between. The CDR3 is made up of 14 amino acids. CDR1 and CDR2 (germline): DFQATT, SNEGSKA (reference sequence). CDR3 DNA: TGCAGTGCTAGTTCCGGGAGTAGCACAGATACGCAGTATTTT. This codes for CSASSGSSTDTQYF.

The CDR3: CATSPRAGGPEAFF. Here the CDR3 DNA reads TGTGCCACCAGCCCCAGAGCCGGCGGGCCTGAAGCTTTCTTT. V and J are TRBV15 and TRBJ1-1, with D uncertain. The ends were cut back, 5 bases at V and 6 bases at J, with 16 bases in the middle. CDR1 is LNHNV, CDR2 YYDKDF, per germline (reference sequence). The CDR3 runs 14 residues.

The V call is TRBV7-6, the J call TRBJ2-3; D call uncertain. V lost 4 bases and J lost 3, with 14 bases in between. The CDR3 length is 15 residues. CDR1 is SGHVS, CDR2 FNYEAQ, per germline. CDR3 in amino acids: CASSSSSPVTDTQYF. The CDR3 DNA reads TGTGCCAGCAGCTCGAGTTCGCCAGTAACAGATACGCAGTATTTT. Complete variable domain (other parts from reference TRBV7-6 and TRBJ2-3): GAGVSQSPRYKVTKRGQDVALRCDPISGHVSLYWYRQALGQGPEFLTYFNYEAQQDKSGLPNDRFSAERPEGSISTLTIQRTEQRDSAMYRCASSSSSPVTDTQYFGPGTRLTVL.

V and J are TRBV7-9 and TRBJ2-7; 7 nucleotides line up with TRBD1. The V gene's germline CDR1 is SEHNR and CDR2 FQNEAQ (reference sequence). The CDR3 sequence is 15 residues long. V was clipped by 5 bases and J by 4 bases; unmatched bases: 11. CDR3 sequence reads: CASSPPPGQTYEQYF. As DNA, the CDR3 is TGTGCCAGCAGCCCCCCGCCGGGACAGACGTACGAGCAGTACTTC.

There are a few counts of this clonotype. This rearrangement joins TRBV5-6 to TRBJ2-1; 9 bases map to TRBD2. The CDR3 has 14 amino acids. V dropped 1 base and J dropped 4; count of bases not matched to a gene: 0. CDR1 is SGHDT and CDR2 is YYEEEE in the germline V gene. The CDR3 DNA follows: TGTGCCAGCAGCTTGCTAGCGGGGTACAATGAGCAGTTCTTC. Protein sequence: CASSLLAGYNEQFF.